This TCR beta chain was captured by sequencing in a study of cytomegalovirus exposure and HLA in healthy donors. Findings and caveats of the study: What was likely a sequencing artifact was a cluster of highly shared sequence variants. When the data were analyzed later, several of the most significant clusters appeared to be linked to common viral pathogens.

This clone was seen more than once but under ten times. What it binds is not known. The PCR employed 60 Vbeta primers together with 13 Jbeta primers. Using immunoSEQ multiplex PCR, the repertoire was profiled, and TCRdb retains in-frame clones only, with some absent. The sample lists nearly 110,000 clones, about two thirds seen once, with 0.65% to 0.85% in the top ten. V lost 2 bases and J lost 5; bases outside the gene matches: 3. CDR1 is MRHNA, CDR2 SNTAGT, per germline. The CDR3 sequence is 14 residues long. The chain is built from TRBV6-4 and TRBJ2-1; the match to TRBD1 covers 7 bases. Sample: PBMCs. The receptor comes from a boy between 10 and 17 years old in good health and CMV-seronegative. The CDR3 region is CASSDGTANNEQFF. Written as DNA, the CDR3 is TGTGCCAGCAGTGACGGGACAGCAAACAATGAGCAGTTCTTC.